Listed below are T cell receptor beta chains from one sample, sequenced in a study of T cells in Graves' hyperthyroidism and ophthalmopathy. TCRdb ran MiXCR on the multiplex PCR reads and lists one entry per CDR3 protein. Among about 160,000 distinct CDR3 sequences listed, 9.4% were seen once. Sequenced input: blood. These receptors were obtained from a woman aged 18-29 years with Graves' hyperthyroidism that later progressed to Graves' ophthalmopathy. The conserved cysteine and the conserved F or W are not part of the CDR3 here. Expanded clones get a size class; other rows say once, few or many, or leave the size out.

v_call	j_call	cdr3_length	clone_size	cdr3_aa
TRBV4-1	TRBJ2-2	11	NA	ASSRGYTGELF
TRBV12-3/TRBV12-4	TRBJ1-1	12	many	ASSLAQESTEAF
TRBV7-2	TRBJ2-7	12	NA	ASSPHSGSYEQY
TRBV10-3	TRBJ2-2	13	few	AISEASGNTGELF
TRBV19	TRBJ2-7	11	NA	ASSMTDSYEQY
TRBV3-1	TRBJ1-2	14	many	ASSPFQGAREDGYT
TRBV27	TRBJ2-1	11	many	ASSYTGYNEQF
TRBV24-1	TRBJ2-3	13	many	ATSDRSGGPDTQY
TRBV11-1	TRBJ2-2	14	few	ASSLVWLAAPGELF
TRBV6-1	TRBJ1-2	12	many	ASRLAPGTYGYT
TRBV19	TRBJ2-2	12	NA	ASSILWGEGELF
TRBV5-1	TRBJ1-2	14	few	ASSFRTGRRFYGYT
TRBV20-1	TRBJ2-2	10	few	SARRGTGELF
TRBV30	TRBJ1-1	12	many	AWRGQGKSTEAF
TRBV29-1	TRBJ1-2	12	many	SVHQGNRGYGYT
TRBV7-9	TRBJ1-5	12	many	ASSWLEEAQPQH
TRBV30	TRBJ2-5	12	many	AWSRDRGRETQY
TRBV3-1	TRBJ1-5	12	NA	ASRNGQAGQPQH
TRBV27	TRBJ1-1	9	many	ASRGFTEAF
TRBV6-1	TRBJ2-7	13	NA	ASSEDSSGRLEQY
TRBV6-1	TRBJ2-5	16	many	ASELDGTGTWRQETQY
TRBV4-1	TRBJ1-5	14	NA	ASSQGGARGNQPQH